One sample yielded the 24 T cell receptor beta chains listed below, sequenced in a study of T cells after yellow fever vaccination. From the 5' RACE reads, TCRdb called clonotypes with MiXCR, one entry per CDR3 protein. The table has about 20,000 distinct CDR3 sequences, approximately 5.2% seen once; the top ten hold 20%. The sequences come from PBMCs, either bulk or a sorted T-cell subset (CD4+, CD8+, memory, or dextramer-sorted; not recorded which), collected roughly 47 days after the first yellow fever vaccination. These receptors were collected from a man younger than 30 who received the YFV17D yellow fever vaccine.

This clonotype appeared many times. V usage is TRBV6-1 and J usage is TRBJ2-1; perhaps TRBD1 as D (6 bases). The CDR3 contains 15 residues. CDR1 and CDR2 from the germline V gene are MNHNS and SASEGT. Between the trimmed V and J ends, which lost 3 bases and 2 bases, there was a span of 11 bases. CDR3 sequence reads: CASSDTGSTYNEQFF. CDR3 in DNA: TGTGCCAGCAGTGATACAGGGAGCACCTACAATGAGCAGTTCTTC.

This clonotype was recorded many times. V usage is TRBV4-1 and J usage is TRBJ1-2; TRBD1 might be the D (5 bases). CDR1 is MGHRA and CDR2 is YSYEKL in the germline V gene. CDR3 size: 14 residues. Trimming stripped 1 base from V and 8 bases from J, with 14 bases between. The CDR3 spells CASSQVSGLGGYTF. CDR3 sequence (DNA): TGCGCCAGCAGCCAAGTTTCAGGGCTGGGCGGCTACACCTTC.

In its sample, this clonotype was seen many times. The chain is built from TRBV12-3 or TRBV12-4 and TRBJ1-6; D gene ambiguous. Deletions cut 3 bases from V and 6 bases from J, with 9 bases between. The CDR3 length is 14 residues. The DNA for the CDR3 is TGTGCCAGCAGTTTTGCAGGCCTTAATTCACCCCTCCACTTT. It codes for CASSFAGLNSPLHF.

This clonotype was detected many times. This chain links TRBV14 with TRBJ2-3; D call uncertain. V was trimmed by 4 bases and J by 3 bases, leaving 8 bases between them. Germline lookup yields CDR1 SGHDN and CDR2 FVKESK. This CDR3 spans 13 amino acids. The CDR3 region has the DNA TGTGCCAGCAGCCTGTACAGTACAGATACGCAGTATTTT. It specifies CASSLYSTDTQYF.

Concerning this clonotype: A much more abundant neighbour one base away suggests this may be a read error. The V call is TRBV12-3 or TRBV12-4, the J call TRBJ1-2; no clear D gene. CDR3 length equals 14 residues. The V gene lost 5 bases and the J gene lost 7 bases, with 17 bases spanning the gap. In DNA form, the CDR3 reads TGTGCCAGCAGTCCCGCTCCGGGGTGCCGTGGCTACACCTTC. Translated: CASSPAPGCRGYTF.

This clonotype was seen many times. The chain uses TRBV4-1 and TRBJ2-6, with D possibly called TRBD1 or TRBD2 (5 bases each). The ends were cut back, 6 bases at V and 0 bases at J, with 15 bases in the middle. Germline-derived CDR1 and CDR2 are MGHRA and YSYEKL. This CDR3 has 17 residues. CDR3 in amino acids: CASRGDGYFSGANVLTF. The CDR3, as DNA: TGCGCCAGCAGGGGGGACGGCTACTTCTCTGGGGCCAACGTCCTGACTTTC.

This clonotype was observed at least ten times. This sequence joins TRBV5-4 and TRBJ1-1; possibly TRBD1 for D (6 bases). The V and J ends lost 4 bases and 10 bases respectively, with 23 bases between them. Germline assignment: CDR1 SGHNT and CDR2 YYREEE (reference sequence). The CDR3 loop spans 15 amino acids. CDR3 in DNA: TGTGCCAGCAGCGCGGGACAACAACCCCTCCCAAGAGCTTTCTTT. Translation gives CASSAGQQPLPRAFF.

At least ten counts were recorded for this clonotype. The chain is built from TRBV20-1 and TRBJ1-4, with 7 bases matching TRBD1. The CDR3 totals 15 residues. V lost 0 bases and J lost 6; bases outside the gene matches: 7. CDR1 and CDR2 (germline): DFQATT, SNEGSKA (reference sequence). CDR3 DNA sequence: TGCAGTGCTAGAGATCCGACAGGGAGGGATGAAAAACTGTTTTTT. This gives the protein CSARDPTGRDEKLFF.

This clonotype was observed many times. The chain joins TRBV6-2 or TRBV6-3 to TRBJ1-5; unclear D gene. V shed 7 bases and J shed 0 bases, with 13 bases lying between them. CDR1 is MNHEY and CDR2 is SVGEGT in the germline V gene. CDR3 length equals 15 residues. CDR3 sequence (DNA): TGTGCCAGCACCTACAACAGCGATAGCAATCAGCCCCAGCATTTT. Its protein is CASTYNSDSNQPQHF.

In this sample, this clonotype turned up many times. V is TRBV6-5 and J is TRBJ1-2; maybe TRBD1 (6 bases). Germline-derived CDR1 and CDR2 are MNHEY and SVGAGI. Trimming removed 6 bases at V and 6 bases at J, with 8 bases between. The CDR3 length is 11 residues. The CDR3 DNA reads TGTGCCAGCAGAGGGACAAATGGCTACACCTTC. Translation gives CASRGTNGYTF.

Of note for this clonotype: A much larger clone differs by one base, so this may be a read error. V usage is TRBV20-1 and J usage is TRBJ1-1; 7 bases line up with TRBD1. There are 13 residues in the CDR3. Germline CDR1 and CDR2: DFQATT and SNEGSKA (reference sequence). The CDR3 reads CCAKRQGDTEAFF. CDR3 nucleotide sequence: TGCTGTGCTAAAAGACAGGGCGACACTGAAGCTTTCTTT.

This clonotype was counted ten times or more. The CDR3 reads CSARGGLGVGEQYV. The CDR3 DNA reads as TGCAGTGCCCGAGGTGGGCTGGGGGTGGGGGAGCAGTACGTC. V and J are TRBV20-1 and TRBJ2-7, with D perhaps TRBD1 or TRBD2 (5 bases each). Trimming left V 6 bases short and J 7 bases short, with 22 bases between. The CDR3 spans 14 residues. Germline V gene data show CDR1 as DFQATT and CDR2 as SNEGSKA (reference sequence).

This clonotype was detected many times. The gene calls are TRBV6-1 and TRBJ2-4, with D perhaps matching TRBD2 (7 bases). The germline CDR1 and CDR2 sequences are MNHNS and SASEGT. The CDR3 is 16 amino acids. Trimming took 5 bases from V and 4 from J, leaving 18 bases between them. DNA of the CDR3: TGTGCCAGCAGTCCCGCGGGGGCCTGGGGTAAAAACATTCAGTACTTC. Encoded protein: CASSPAGAWGKNIQYF.

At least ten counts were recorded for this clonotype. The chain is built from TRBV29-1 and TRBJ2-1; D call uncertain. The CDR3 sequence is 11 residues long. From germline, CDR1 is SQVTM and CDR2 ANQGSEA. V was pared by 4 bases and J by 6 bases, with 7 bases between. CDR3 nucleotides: TGCAGCGTTGTGCTTAGCAATGAGCAGTTCTTC. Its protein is CSVVLSNEQFF.

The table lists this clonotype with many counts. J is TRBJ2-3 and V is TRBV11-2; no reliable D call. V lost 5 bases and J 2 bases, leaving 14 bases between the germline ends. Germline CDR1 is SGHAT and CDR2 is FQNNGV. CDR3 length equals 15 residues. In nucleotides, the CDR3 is TGTGCCAGCAGCCACGGCGCGAGTTCCACAGATACGCAGTATTTT. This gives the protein CASSHGASSTDTQYF.

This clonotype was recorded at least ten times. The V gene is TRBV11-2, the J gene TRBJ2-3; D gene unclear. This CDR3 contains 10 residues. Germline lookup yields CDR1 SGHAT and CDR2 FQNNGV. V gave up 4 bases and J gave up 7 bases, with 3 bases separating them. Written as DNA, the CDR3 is TGTGCCAGCAGCTCCTATACGCAGTATTTT. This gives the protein CASSSYTQYF.

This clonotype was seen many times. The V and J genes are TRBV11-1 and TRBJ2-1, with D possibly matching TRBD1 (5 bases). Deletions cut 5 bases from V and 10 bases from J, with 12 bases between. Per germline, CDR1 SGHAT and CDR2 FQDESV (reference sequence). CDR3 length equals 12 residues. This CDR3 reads CASSQGVGEQFF. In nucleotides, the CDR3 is TGTGCCAGCAGCCAAGGGGTTGGAGAGCAGTTCTTC. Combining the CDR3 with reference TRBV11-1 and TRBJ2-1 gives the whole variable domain EAEVAQSPRYKITEKSQAVAFWCDPISGHATLYWYRQILGQGPELLVQFQDESVVDDSQLPKDRFSAERLKGVDSTLKIQPAELGDSAMYLCASSQGVGEQFFGPGTRLTVL.

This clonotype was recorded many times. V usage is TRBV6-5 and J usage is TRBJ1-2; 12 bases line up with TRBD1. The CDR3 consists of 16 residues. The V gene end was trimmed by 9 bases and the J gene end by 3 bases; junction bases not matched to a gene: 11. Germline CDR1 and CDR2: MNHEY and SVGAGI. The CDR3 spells CASITPGQGADYGYTF. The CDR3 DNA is TGTGCCAGTATTACCCCGGGACAGGGGGCAGACTATGGCTACACCTTC.

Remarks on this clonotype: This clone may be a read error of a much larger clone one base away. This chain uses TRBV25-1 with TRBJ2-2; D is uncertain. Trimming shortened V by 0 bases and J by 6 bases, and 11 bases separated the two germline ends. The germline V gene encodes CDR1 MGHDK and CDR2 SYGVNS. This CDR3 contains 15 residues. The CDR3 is CASSEYGRRAGELFF. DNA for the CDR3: TGTGCCAGCAGTGAATACGGCAGGCGAGCCGGGGAGCTGTTTTTT.

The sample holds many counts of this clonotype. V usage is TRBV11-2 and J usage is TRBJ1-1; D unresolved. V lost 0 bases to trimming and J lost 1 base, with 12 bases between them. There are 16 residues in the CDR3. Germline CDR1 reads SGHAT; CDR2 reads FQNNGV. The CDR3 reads CASSLEWRQRNTEAFF. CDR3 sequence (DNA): TGTGCCAGCAGCTTAGAGTGGAGGCAGAGGAACACTGAAGCTTTCTTT.

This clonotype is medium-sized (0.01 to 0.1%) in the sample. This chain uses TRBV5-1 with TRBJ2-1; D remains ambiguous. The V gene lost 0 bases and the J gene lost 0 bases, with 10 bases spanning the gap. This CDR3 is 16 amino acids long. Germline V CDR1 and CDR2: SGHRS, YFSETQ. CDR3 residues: CASSLGPGYSYNEQFF. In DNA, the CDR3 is TGCGCCAGCAGCTTGGGTCCCGGGTACTCCTACAATGAGCAGTTCTTC.

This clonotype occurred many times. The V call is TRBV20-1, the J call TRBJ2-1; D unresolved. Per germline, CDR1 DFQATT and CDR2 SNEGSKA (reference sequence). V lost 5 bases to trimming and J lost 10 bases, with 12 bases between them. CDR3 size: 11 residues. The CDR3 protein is CSAVPLGEQFF. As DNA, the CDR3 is TGCAGTGCTGTGCCCCTCGGGGAGCAGTTCTTC.

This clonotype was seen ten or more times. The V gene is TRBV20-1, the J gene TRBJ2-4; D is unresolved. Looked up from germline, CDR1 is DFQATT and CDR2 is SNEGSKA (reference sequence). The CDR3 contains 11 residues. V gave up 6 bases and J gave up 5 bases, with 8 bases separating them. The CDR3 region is CSATLQNIQYF. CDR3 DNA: TGCAGTGCAACTCTCCAAAACATTCAGTACTTC.

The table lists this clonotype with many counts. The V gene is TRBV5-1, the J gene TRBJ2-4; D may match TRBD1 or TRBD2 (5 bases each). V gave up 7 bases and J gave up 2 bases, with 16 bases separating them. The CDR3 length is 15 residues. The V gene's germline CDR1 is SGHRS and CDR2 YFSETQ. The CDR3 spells CASSPGGHSKNIQYF. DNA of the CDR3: TGCGCCAGCTCCCCTGGAGGACATTCCAAAAACATTCAGTACTTC.